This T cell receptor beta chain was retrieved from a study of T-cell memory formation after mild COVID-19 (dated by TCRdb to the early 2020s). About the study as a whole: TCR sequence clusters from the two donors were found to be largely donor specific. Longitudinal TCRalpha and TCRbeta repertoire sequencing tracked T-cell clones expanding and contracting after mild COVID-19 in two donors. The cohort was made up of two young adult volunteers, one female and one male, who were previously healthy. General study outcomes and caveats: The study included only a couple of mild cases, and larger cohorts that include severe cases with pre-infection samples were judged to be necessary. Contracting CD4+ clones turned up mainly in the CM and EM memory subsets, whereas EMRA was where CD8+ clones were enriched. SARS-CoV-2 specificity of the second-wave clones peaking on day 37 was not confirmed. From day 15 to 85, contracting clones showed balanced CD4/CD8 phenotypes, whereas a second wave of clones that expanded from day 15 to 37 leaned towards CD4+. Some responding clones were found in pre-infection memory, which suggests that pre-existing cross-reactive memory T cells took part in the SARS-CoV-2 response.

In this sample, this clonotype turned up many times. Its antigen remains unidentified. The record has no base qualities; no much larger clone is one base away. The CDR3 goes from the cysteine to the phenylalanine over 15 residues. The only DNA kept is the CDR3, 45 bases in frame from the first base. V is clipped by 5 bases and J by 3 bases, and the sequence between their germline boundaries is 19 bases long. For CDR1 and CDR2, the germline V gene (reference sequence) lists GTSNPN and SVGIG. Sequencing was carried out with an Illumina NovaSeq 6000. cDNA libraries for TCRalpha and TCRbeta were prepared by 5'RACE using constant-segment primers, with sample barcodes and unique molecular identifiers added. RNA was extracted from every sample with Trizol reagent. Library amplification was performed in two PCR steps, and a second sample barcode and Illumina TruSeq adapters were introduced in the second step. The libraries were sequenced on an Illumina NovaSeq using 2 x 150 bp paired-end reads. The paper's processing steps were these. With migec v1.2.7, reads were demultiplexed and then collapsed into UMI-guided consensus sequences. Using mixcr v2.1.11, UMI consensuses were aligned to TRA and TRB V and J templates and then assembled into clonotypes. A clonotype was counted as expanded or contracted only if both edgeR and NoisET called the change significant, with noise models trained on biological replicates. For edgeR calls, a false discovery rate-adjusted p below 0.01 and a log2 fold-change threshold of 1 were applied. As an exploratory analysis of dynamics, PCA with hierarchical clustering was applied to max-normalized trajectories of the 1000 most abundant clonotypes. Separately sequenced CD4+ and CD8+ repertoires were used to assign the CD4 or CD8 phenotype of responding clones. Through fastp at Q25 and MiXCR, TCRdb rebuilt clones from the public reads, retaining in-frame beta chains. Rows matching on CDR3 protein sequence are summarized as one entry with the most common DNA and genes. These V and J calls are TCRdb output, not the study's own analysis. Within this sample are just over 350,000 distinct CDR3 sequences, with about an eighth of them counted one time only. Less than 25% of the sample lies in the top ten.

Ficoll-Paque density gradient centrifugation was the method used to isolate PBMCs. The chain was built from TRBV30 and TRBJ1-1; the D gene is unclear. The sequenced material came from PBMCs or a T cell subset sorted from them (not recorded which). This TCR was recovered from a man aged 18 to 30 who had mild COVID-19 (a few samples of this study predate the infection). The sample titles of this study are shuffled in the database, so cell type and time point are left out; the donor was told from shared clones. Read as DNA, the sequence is TGTGCCTGGTCCGAGGACCCCCAGAGGTACACTGAAGCTTTCTTT. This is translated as CAWSEDPQRYTEAFF.